This T cell receptor (beta chain) was found in a study of T cell changes during pregnancy in multiple sclerosis. Measured with immunoSEQ multiplex PCR; TCRdb has only the in-frame clones, and not every one. The sample has about 56,000 clones; roughly 94% are singletons. Per the germline V gene, CDR1 is SEHNR and CDR2 is FQNEAQ (reference sequence). The trim removed 3 bases at V and 1 base at J, leaving 6 bases unmatched. The CDR3 covers 16 residues. This sequence originates from a female donor with multiple sclerosis, enrolled in a pregnancy study. This chain joins TRBV7-9 and TRBJ2-7; 10 bases fit TRBD1. This specimen was CD4+ T cells from peripheral blood mononuclear cells, taken in the second trimester of pregnancy. This CDR3 reads CASSLTGGSRSYEQYF. CDR3 DNA sequence: TGTGCCAGCAGCTTGACAGGGGGCTCTAGATCCTACGAGCAGTACTTC. Looking up the rest from reference TRBV7-9 and TRBJ2-7 gives the full variable domain: DTGVSQNPRHKITKRGQNVTFRCDPISEHNRLYWYRQTLGQGPEFLTYFQNEAQLEKSRLLSDRFSAERPKGSFSTLEIQRTEQGDSAMYLCASSLTGGSRSYEQYFGPGTRLTVT.